This T cell receptor beta chain was sequenced in a study of cytomegalovirus exposure and HLA in healthy donors. PCR primers comprised 60 Vbeta and 13 Jbeta primers. Here immunoSEQ multiplex PCR was the method, and the copy in TCRdb shows in-frame clones only, minus some. The data hold about 160,000 clones, with 60% to 85% observed a single time. V gave up 3 bases and J gave up 4 bases, with 12 bases separating them. The CDR3 sequence is 14 residues long. Germline V gene lookup returns CDR1 SNHLY and CDR2 FYNNEI. Input material: PBMCs. This clonotype originated in a man between 45 and 60 years old in good health and CMV-seropositive. The chain combines TRBV2 with TRBJ1-2; D is ambiguous. CDR3 sequence (DNA): TGTGCCAGCAGTGAGGGAGCCTCAATCTATGGCTACACCTTC. Translation: CASSEGASIYGYTF.